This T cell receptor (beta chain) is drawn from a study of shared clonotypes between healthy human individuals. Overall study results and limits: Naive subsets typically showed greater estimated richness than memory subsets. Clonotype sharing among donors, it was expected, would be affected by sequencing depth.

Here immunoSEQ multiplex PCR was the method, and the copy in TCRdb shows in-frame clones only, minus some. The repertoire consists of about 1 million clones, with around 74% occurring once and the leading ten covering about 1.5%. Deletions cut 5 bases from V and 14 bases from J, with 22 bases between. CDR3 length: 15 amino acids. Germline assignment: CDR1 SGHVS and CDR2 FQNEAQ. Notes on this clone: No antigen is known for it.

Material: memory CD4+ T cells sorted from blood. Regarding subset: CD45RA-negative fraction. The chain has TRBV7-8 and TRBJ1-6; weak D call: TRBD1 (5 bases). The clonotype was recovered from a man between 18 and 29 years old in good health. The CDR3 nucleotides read TGTGCCAGCAGCACGACGGGGGGACGCGTCTCGACCCTCCACTTT. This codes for CASSTTGGRVSTLHF.